The clone carrying this T cell receptor (beta chain) came up once. The Seattle patients joined while their infection was active and were tracked longitudinally afterward. In the original analysis: Amplification from reference gene primers served as the basis for estimated nucleated cell counts. Produced via immunoSEQ multiplex PCR; TCRdb's table is partial and in-frame only. For V, J and clone size, that table is used; D and trimming come from the DNA. This sample has roughly 130,000 clones, with more than 75% found just once. This sample was taken from a study of blood T cell repertoires in COVID-19. The overall study: Acute and convalescent COVID-19 samples came from the United States, Italy and Spain.

The germline V gene has CDR1 ENHRY and CDR2 SYGVKD. Trimming shortened V by 0 bases and J by 5 bases, and 7 bases separated the two germline ends. The CDR3 has 14 amino acids. The sequence derives from a man between 60 and 70 years old with COVID-19, enrolled during active disease. The chain carries TRBV10-3 and TRBJ1-4; no reliable D call. Input material: peripheral blood. Written as DNA, the CDR3 is TGTGCCATCAGTGAGTCTGGAGGGAATGAAAAACTGTTTTTT. It yields the protein CAISESGGNEKLFF.